The 2 T cell receptor beta chains reported below all come from one sample, sequenced in a study of shared clonotypes between healthy human individuals. The repertoire was sequenced with immunoSEQ multiplex PCR; TCRdb's copy has only in-frame clones and lacks some. The profile covers some 2.4 million clones, with 93% appearing a single time and about 0.34% taken by the ten largest. The sample was naive CD4+ T cells from PBMCs. As for subset: CD45RA+ positively selected. Receptors originate from a man between 18 and 35 years old in good health. Some clones in this sample may be carry-over from other donors' samples.

The chain couples TRBV30 to TRBJ1-1, with a weak D call TRBD1 (5 bases). The ends were cut back, 2 bases at V and 3 bases at J, with 16 bases in the middle. This CDR3 contains 15 residues. From germline, CDR1 is GTSNPN and CDR2 SVGIG (reference sequence). The CDR3 DNA reads as TGTGCCTGGAGTCCCAGGCGGGGCCTGGACACTGAAGCTTTCTTT. As protein: CAWSPRRGLDTEAFF.

The V gene is TRBV5-1, the J gene TRBJ1-1; D is unclear. From germline, CDR1 is SGHRS and CDR2 YFSETQ. CDR3 length: 15 amino acids. The ends were cut back, 0 bases at V and 2 bases at J, with 11 bases in the middle. The CDR3 is CASSLVVRANTEAFF. The CDR3 nucleotides read TGCGCCAGCAGCTTGGTCGTCAGAGCTAACACTGAAGCTTTCTTT.